This T cell receptor beta chain was documented in a study of cytomegalovirus exposure and HLA in healthy donors. The donors were members of the roughly 120-subject validation cohort (separate from the approximately 730-subject first cohort). Study outcomes and limitations: Listed as cytomegalovirus-associated were 170 or so TCR beta chains.

Of note for this clone: No antigen is known for it.

The table came from immunoSEQ multiplex PCR; TCRdb's copy has only in-frame clones and leaves some out. Of roughly 150,000 clones listed, 94% were seen once; the top ten hold less than 2%. The germline V gene has CDR1 LNHNV and CDR2 YYDKDF (reference sequence). V was clipped by 2 bases and J by 7 bases, with 18 bases between them. The CDR3 loop spans 15 amino acids. This TCR came from a young man in good health and CMV-seropositive. The source material was PBMCs. The rearrangement links TRBV15 to TRBJ2-7, with D maybe TRBD2 (6 bases). The CDR3 spells CATSRSSGVSYEQYF. CDR3 in DNA: TGTGCCACCAGCAGATCGTCGGGAGTCTCTTATGAGCAGTACTTC.